The 17 T cell receptor beta chains given below trace back to one sample, sequenced in a study of blood T cell repertoires in COVID-19. Generated by immunoSEQ multiplex PCR, the TCRdb table keeps only in-frame clones and is missing some. This sample has some 140,000 clones; roughly 79% occur once, and the top ten carry over 7.5%. The specimen sequenced was peripheral blood. The origin of the receptors is an older woman with active or convalescent COVID-19.

The chain joins TRBV6-5 to TRBJ1-1, with a weak D call TRBD1 (5 bases). V lost 6 bases and J lost 4, with 15 bases in between. The CDR3 is made up of 14 amino acids. Per germline, CDR1 MNHEY and CDR2 SVGAGI. The CDR3 here is CASRTGLQGTEAFF. The CDR3 region has the DNA TGTGCCAGCAGAACGGGCCTCCAGGGCACTGAAGCTTTCTTT.

V and J are TRBV10-1 and TRBJ1-1; TRBD1 agrees at 7 bases. Germline V gene data show CDR1 as WNHNN and CDR2 as SYGVQD (reference sequence). The CDR3 has 18 residues. After removal of 5 bases from V and 0 bases from J, the junction contained 15 bases not matched to a gene. CDR3 nucleotides: TGCGCCAGCAGTTTGGACAGGCCGATACCCCTCATGAACACTGAAGCTTTCTTT. Its translation: CASSLDRPIPLMNTEAFF.

CDR3 sequence: CSVIGHSGAGGELFF. Here the CDR3 DNA reads TGCAGCGTCATAGGCCATAGCGGGGCCGGGGGGGAGCTGTTTTTT. V and J are TRBV29-1 and TRBJ2-2, with 8 bases fitting TRBD2. The CDR3 has 15 residues. V shed 6 bases, J shed 8 bases, and the junction held 14 bases outside the gene matches. CDR1 and CDR2 from the germline V gene are SQVTM and ANQGSEA.

The sample holds a few counts of this clone. The chain joins TRBV29-1 to TRBJ2-1; the D gene is possibly TRBD2 (5 bases). Germline lookup yields CDR1 SQVTM and CDR2 ANQGSEA. V was trimmed by 4 bases and J by 6 bases, leaving 13 bases between them. CDR3 size: 13 residues. As DNA, the CDR3 is TGCAGCGTTGGGCGGGTTTTGGGCAATGAGCAGTTCTTC. Its translation is CSVGRVLGNEQFF.

V and J are TRBV28 and TRBJ1-6; 7 positions agree with TRBD1. The length of the CDR3 is 15 residues. With V trimmed by 6 bases and J by 5 bases, 7 bases remained unmatched. Per the germline V gene, CDR1 is MDHEN and CDR2 is SYDVKM. CDR3 region: CASRDGTADNSPLHF. The CDR3 coding sequence is TGTGCCAGCAGGGATGGGACAGCCGATAATTCACCCCTCCACTTT.

This sequence joins TRBV6-5 and TRBJ2-6; weak D call: TRBD1 (5 bases). Germline lookup yields CDR1 MNHEY and CDR2 SVGAGI. The CDR3 is made up of 14 amino acids. V was clipped by 10 bases and J by 3 bases, with 13 bases between them. The CDR3 DNA reads as TGTGCCACCAGCAAGGGGAATGGGGCCAACGTCCTGACTTTC. Translation gives CATSKGNGANVLTF.

This CDR3 is CASSYTLAATGELFF. Here the CDR3 DNA reads TGTGCCAGCAGTTATACGCTAGCCGCCACCGGGGAGCTGTTTTTT. This chain connects TRBV6-2 or TRBV6-3 to TRBJ2-2; D perhaps matches TRBD2 (5 bases). With 3 bases removed from V and 4 bases from J, the gap between germline ends came to 12 bases. Germline V gene data show CDR1 as MNHEY and CDR2 as SVGEGT. The CDR3 loop spans 15 amino acids.

V is TRBV11-2 and J is TRBJ2-2; D is uncertain. The CDR3 has 15 amino acids. Germline V CDR1 and CDR2: SGHAT, FQNNGV. V was cut by 1 base and J by 1 base, with 7 bases left in between. This CDR3 is CASSLVSGNTGELFF. CDR3 coding DNA: TGTGCCAGCAGCTTAGTTTCCGGGAACACCGGGGAGCTGTTTTTT. Looking up the rest from reference TRBV11-2 and TRBJ2-2 gives the full variable domain: EAGVAQSPRYKIIEKRQSVAFWCNPISGHATLYWYQQILGQGPKLLIQFQNNGVVDDSQLPKDRFSAERLKGVDSTLKIQPAKLEDSAVYLCASSLVSGNTGELFFGEGSRLTVL.

The V call is TRBV15, the J call TRBJ2-3; D call uncertain. Trimming stripped 8 bases from V and 2 bases from J, with 14 bases between. Germline V CDR1 and CDR2: LNHNV, YYDKDF (reference sequence). The CDR3 sequence is 14 residues long. CDR3 amino acids: CATRSNSNTDTQYF. The CDR3 DNA reads as TGTGCCACCCGAAGTAATAGCAACACAGATACGCAGTATTTT.

This clone has a single count. The chain employs TRBV5-6 and TRBJ2-6, with D tentatively TRBD1 (5 bases). V lost 3 bases and J lost 3, with 10 bases in between. Germline V gives CDR1 SGHDT, CDR2 YYEEEE. The CDR3 has 15 amino acids. The CDR3 nucleotides read TGTGCCAGCAGCTCCGACAGAATTGGGGCCAACGTCCTGACTTTC. Its translation: CASSSDRIGANVLTF.

V and J are TRBV28 and TRBJ1-5; 7 bases fit TRBD1. The V segment lost 6 bases and the J segment 1 base; nucleotides outside the gene matches: 9. Germline lookup yields CDR1 MDHEN and CDR2 SYDVKM. The CDR3 loop spans 16 amino acids. CDR3 sequence: CASRHSGGRSNQPQHF. The CDR3 nucleotides are TGTGCCAGCAGACATTCAGGGGGTCGAAGCAATCAGCCCCAGCATTTT.

The V call is TRBV4-2, the J call TRBJ1-2; 8 bases map to TRBD1. The CDR3 loop spans 15 amino acids. Germline CDR1 is LGHNA and CDR2 is YNFKEQ. After removal of 3 bases from V and 3 bases from J, the junction contained 6 bases not matched to a gene. In DNA, the CDR3 is TGTGCCAGCAGCCAGACTACAGGGGGGTACTATGGCTACACCTTC. The encoded protein is CASSQTTGGYYGYTF.

This clone was found a few times. The rearrangement joins TRBV28 to TRBJ1-1; 7 bases are a match to TRBD1. The CDR3 contains 15 residues. Germline CDR1 and CDR2: MDHEN and SYDVKM. The J segment lost 9 bases and the V segment lost 4 bases, leaving 14 bases of the junction unmatched. CDR3 loop: CASSSPTGSWGQAFF. The CDR3, as DNA: TGTGCCAGCAGTTCGCCGACAGGGTCTTGGGGACAAGCTTTCTTT.

J is TRBJ2-3 and V is TRBV30; D possibly corresponds to TRBD2 (6 bases). This CDR3 has 15 amino acids. Germline V gives CDR1 GTSNPN, CDR2 SVGIG (reference sequence). Trimming stripped 3 bases from V and 2 bases from J, with 15 bases between. The CDR3 loop reads CAWSYGSGFTDTQYF. In DNA, the CDR3 is TGTGCCTGGAGCTACGGGAGTGGTTTCACAGATACGCAGTATTTT. Full variable domain (missing parts from reference TRBV30 and TRBJ2-3): SQTIHQWPATLVQPVGSPLSLECTVEGTSNPNLYWYRQAAGRGLQLLFYSVGIGQISSEVPQNLSASRPQDRQFILSSKKLLLSDSGFYLCAWSYGSGFTDTQYFGPGTRLTVL.

This clone appeared once. The V and J genes are TRBV27 and TRBJ2-3; D is perhaps TRBD1 (6 bases). The CDR3 spans 13 residues. CDR1 and CDR2 from the germline V gene are MNHEY and SMNVEV (reference sequence). The V end was cut by 9 bases, the J end by 3 bases, with 13 bases between. CDR3 residues: CASRDRLTDTQYF. DNA for the CDR3: TGTGCCAGTAGAGACAGGCTGACAGATACGCAGTATTTT.

The genes are TRBV19 and TRBJ1-3; maybe TRBD1 (6 bases). Germline values: CDR1 LNHDA, CDR2 SQIVND (reference sequence). The CDR3 contains 13 residues. Deletions cut 10 bases from V and 2 bases from J, with 12 bases between. CDR3 in DNA: TGTGCCACTCAGGGGTTCCCTGGAAACACCATATATTTT. As protein: CATQGFPGNTIYF.

The chain employs TRBV28 and TRBJ1-4, with D perhaps matching TRBD1 (5 bases). The germline gives CDR1 MDHEN, CDR2 SYDVKM. V lost 6 bases and J 7 bases, leaving 18 bases between the germline ends. This CDR3 has 15 amino acids. Written as DNA, the CDR3 is TGTGCCAGCAGCCCCATCGAGGGGAGGCGTGAAAAACTGTTTTTT. It specifies CASSPIEGRREKLFF.